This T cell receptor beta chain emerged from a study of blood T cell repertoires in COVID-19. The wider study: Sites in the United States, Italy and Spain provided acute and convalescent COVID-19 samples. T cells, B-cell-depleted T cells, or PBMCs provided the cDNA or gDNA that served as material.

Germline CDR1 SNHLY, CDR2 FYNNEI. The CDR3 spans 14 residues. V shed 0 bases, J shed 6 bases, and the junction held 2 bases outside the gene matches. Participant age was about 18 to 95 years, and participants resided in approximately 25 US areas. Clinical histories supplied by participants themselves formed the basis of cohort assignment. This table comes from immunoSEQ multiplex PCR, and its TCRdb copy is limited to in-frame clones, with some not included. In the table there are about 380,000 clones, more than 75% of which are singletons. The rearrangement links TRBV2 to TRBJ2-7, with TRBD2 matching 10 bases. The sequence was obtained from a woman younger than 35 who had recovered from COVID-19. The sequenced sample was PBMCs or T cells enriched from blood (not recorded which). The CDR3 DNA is TGTGCCAGCAGTGAAGCAGCGGGGGGGCTCGAGCAGTACTTC. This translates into CASSEAAGGLEQYF.